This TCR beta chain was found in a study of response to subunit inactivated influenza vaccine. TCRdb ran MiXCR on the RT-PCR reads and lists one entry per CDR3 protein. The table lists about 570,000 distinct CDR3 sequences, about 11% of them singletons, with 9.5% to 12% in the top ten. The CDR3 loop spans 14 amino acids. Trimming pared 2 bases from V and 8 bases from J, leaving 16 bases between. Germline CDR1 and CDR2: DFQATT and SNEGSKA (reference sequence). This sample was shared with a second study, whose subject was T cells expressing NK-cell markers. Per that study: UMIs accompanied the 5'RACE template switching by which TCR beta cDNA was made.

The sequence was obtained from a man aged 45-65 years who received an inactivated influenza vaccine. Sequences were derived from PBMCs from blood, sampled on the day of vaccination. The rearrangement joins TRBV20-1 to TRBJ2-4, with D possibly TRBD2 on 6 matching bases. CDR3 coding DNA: TGCAGTGCTAGATCGGAGGGGTGGGGGGACATTCAGTACTTC. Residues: CSARSEGWGDIQYF.